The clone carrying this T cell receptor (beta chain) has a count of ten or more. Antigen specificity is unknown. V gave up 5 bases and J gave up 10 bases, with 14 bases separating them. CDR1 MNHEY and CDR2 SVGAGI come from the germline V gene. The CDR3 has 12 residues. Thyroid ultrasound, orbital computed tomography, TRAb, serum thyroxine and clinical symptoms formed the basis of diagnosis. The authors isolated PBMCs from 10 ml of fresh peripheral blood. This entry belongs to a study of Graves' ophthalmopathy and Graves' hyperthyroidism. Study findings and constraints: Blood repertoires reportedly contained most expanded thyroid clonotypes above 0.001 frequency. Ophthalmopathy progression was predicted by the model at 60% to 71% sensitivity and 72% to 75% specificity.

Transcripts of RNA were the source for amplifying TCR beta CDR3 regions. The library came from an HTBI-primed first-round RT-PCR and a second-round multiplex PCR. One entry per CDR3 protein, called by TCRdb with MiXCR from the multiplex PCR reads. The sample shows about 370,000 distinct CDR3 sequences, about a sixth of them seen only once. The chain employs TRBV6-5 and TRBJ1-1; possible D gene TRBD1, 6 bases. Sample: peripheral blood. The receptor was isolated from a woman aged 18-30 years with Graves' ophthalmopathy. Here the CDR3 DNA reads TGTGCCAGCAGTCTCGGGGGGCGGATAGCTTTCTTT. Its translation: CASSLGGRIAFF.